A single sample is the source of the 2 T cell receptor beta chains below, sequenced in a study of OX40 agonist ivuxolimab in advanced cancers. Sequencing used immunoSEQ multiplex PCR; TCRdb keeps in-frame clones, though not all of them. The profile shows some 84,000 clones, roughly 90% of them singletons. This sample comprised CD4+ or CD8+ T cells sorted from blood, obtained in a trial of the OX40 agonist ivuxolimab. The source of these receptors is an adult with an advanced solid tumor such as melanoma, head and neck, liver or kidney cancer.

CDR3 nucleotide sequence: TGTGCCAGTACCGGCGGCGGGACGGCTTCTAACTATGGCTACACCTTC. This sequence encodes CASTGGGTASNYGYTF. The chain has TRBV19 and TRBJ1-2; TRBD1 might be the D (5 bases). Germline CDR1 and CDR2: LNHDA and SQIVND (reference sequence). The V and J ends lost 7 bases and 0 bases respectively, with 18 bases between them. The CDR3 extends over 16 amino acids.

The rearrangement joins TRBV10-3 to TRBJ2-3, with 7 positions matching TRBD1. CDR1 and CDR2 (germline): ENHRY, SYGVKD. The CDR3 is 16 residues long. Losses at the gene ends were 0 bases for V and 4 bases for J; bases not matched to a gene: 7. The CDR3 here is CAISESSYRGPDTQYF. DNA for the CDR3: TGTGCCATCAGTGAGTCGTCCTACAGGGGTCCAGATACGCAGTATTTT.